This T cell receptor (beta chain) was identified in a study of patients and donors after allogeneic stem cell transplantation. Germline V gene sequence: CDR1 SGDLS, CDR2 YYNGEE. Trimming pared 3 bases from V and 0 bases from J, leaving 16 bases between. The CDR3 consists of 17 residues. TCRdb re-called the RT-PCR reads through MiXCR, storing one row per CDR3 protein. The sample lists roughly 250,000 distinct CDR3 sequences, 13% to 15% seen once, with around 10% in the top ten. Sequencing used blood, either unsorted or a sorted T cell fraction (not recorded which). The sequence derives from a human donor who was either an allogeneic HSCT recipient or a stem cell or donor lymphocyte infusion donor (not recorded which). It is not recorded whose cells these are; they may come from a transplant donor. This chain uses TRBV9 with TRBJ1-3; D is perhaps TRBD1 (6 bases). This CDR3 reads CASSASLGGPSGNTIYF. In DNA, the CDR3 is TGTGCCAGCAGCGCCTCCCTCGGGGGCCCCTCTGGAAACACCATATATTTT.